The clone carrying this T cell receptor (beta chain) appeared many times. What it binds is not known. The junction shows a germline mismatch at one end, possibly a read error. The sample is drawn from a study of T cells in Graves' hyperthyroidism and ophthalmopathy. Clinical Activity Scores of at least 3, NOSPECS grades of at least 4 and durations under 3 months characterized ophthalmopathy patients. Template material for amplifying TCR beta CDR3 regions consisted of RNA transcripts. The TCR CDR3 first-round RT-PCR relied on the HTBI primer set. In TCRdb, the multiplex PCR reads were re-called with MiXCR into one record per CDR3 protein. The table has about 330,000 distinct CDR3 sequences, roughly an eighth seen once. The CDR3 contains 15 residues. CDR1 is LGHDT and CDR2 is YNNKEL in the germline V gene (reference sequence). Findings of the study overall: Stable hyperthyroidism was separated from ophthalmopathy by a model based on 13 V-J features.

Sequencing was done on a sample of blood. The sequence was collected from a woman aged 40-49 years with Graves' ophthalmopathy. The rearrangement uses TRBV3-1 and TRBJ1-1; 7 nucleotides match TRBD1. The CDR3 DNA sequence: TGTGCCAGCAGCTACAGGGGAATAGTGAAGACTGAAGCTTTCTTT. Its protein product is CASSYRGIVKTEAFF.